Below, one T cell receptor (beta chain) is given with its context. This clonotype was counted between two and nine times. Its antigen has not been determined. There are no base qualities to consult, and no much larger clone falls within one base. This record comes from a study of T cell repertoires in cytomegalovirus infection (dated by TCRdb to between 2018 and 2021). A note on the overall study: Peptide stimulations targeted recently identified HLA-C-restricted CMV epitopes, whose presentation resists viral immunomodulation, together with well-studied HLA-B-restricted epitopes. Donor HLA type was relevant to the analysis, as public TCR beta signatures indicated carriage of CMV infection together with the matching HLA type. Beyond this particular receptor, the publication reports: In both this cohort and an independent cohort of a few hundred donors, the cumulative frequency of public TCR beta family members distinguished carriers of CMV infection plus the relevant HLA type. The ex vivo response was dominated by HLA-C-restricted CMV-specific TCR beta clonotypes, and the single most frequent clonotype in two of eight donors was supplied by these HLA-C-restricted clonotypes.

Taken with the paper, the label for treatment or condition translates to: in vitro stimulation with specific CMV peptide epitopes to enrich CMV-specific T cells. Looking up the germline V gene yields CDR1 MNHNS and CDR2 SASEGT. Compared with germline, V lacks 5 bases and J lacks 6 bases; bases without a gene match: 12. Counted from cysteine to phenylalanine, this CDR3 has 15 amino acids. This entry keeps only the CDR3 DNA: 45 bases, framed from base 1. Sequenced on an Illumina HiSeq 1500. TCRdb reprocessing: public reads trimmed at Q25 with fastp, clones called with MiXCR, in-frame beta chains kept. Every CDR3 protein is listed once, alongside the most common genes and DNA of its rows. Recorded for this sample are 750,000 to 950,000 distinct CDR3 sequences; 25% to 35% of them occurred a single time. The top ten hold over 10% of the sample.

The source of this sequence is a human donor in good health (CMV status not recorded). Some clones in this sample may be carry-over from other donors' samples. This chain is built from TRBV6-1 and TRBJ1-1; the junction holds 7 bases that match TRBD1. The starting material was cultured CD8+ T cells from PBMCs, obtained from culture after CMV antigen stimulation. CDR3 sequence: CASSHTGVATSEAFF. The bases read TGTGCCAGCAGTCACACAGGGGTAGCCACCTCTGAAGCTTTCTTT.